These T cell receptor beta chains were read from a single sample in a study of OX40 agonist ivuxolimab in advanced cancers. Sequencing used immunoSEQ multiplex PCR; TCRdb keeps in-frame clones, though not all of them. The data contain about 62,000 clones, 85% of them singletons. The sample was CD4+ or CD8+ T cells sorted from blood, taken in a trial of the OX40 agonist ivuxolimab. Receptors were obtained from an adult with an advanced solid tumor such as melanoma, head and neck, liver or kidney cancer. The CDR3 runs from the conserved cysteine through the conserved F or W. The order of the fields is V gene, clone size, J gene, D gene, CDR3 protein, CDR3 DNA. D genes are given only for firm matches. Clone size, where shown, is once, few, many, or a class for clones that have expanded.

TRBV7-9	.	TRBJ2-5	TRBD1	CASSSPPTGVEETQYF	TGTGCCAGCAGCTCTCCCCCGACAGGGGTGGAAGAGACCCAGTACTTC
TRBV18	.	TRBJ2-1	.	CASSPEHQGHYNEQFF	TGTGCCAGCTCACCAGAACATCAAGGTCACTACAATGAGCAGTTCTTC
TRBV5-1	.	TRBJ2-7	TRBD2	CASSLTSGRIDEQYF	TGCGCCAGCAGCTTGACTAGCGGGAGAATTGACGAGCAGTACTTC
TRBV5-5	.	TRBJ1-3	.	CASSPAPGLGNTIYF	TGTGCCAGCAGCCCAGCCCCGGGGCTAGGAAACACCATATATTTT
TRBV4-1	.	TRBJ2-4	.	CASSQAPPGGAKNIQYF	TGCGCCAGCAGCCAAGCCCCTCCGGGGGGCGCCAAAAACATTCAGTACTTC
TRBV7-9	.	TRBJ1-1	.	CASSLQGNTEAFF	TGTGCCAGCAGTTTACAGGGAAACACTGAAGCTTTCTTT
TRBV6-1	.	TRBJ2-1	.	CASRTQGGGEQFF	TGTGCCAGCAGGACCCAGGGGGGAGGAGAGCAGTTCTTC
TRBV9	few	TRBJ1-5	.	CASSVDGRPYSNQPQHF	TGTGCCAGCAGCGTCGATGGCCGCCCGTATAGCAATCAGCCCCAGCATTTT
TRBV10-2	.	TRBJ2-4	.	CASSDPGQGKNIQYF	TGCGCCAGCAGTGATCCGGGGCAGGGGAAAAACATTCAGTACTTC
TRBV6-1	.	TRBJ1-1	.	CASSLPDSNRHEAFF	TGTGCCAGCAGCCTACCCGACAGTAACCGTCACGAAGCTTTCTTT
TRBV29-1	.	TRBJ2-7	.	CSVVQGGGEQYF	TGCAGCGTTGTCCAGGGGGGGGGTGAGCAGTACTTC
TRBV28	.	TRBJ1-5	TRBD1	CASSIQGASNQPQHF	TGTGCCAGCAGCATACAGGGGGCTAGCAATCAGCCCCAGCATTTT
TRBV2	few	TRBJ1-5	.	CASTQGRANQPQHF	TGTGCCAGCACCCAGGGCAGGGCCAATCAGCCCCAGCATTTT
TRBV6-7	.	TRBJ2-1	.	CASSYGRAAGSYNEQFF	TGTGCCAGCAGTTACGGGCGTGCGGCGGGCTCCTACAATGAGCAGTTCTTC
TRBV27	.	TRBJ1-2	.	CASSPGRLSGYTF	TGTGCCAGCAGTCCGGGACGGCTAAGTGGCTACACCTTC
TRBV5-6	few	TRBJ1-3	.	CASSFGVAGNTIYF	TGTGCCAGCAGCTTCGGAGTAGCGGGAAACACCATATATTTT
TRBV4-2	.	TRBJ2-7	.	CASSPRDGDYEQYF	TGTGCCAGCAGCCCCCGGGACGGAGACTACGAGCAGTACTTC
TRBV6-1	.	TRBJ1-5	.	CASSDPGVIVSNQPQHF	TGTGCCAGCAGTGACCCAGGAGTAATAGTAAGCAATCAGCCCCAGCATTTT
TRBV5-4	.	TRBJ2-7	.	CASSPAGGAPSYEQYF	TGTGCCAGCAGCCCTGCTGGGGGGGCCCCGTCCTACGAGCAGTACTTC
TRBV19	.	TRBJ2-3	TRBD2	CASSIGPSGRFTDTQYF	TGTGCCAGTAGTATAGGGCCTAGCGGGAGATTCACAGATACGCAGTATTTT
TRBV6-1	once	TRBJ2-5	.	CASSNTGFGKTQYF	TGTGCCAGCAGTAATACAGGGTTCGGGAAGACCCAGTACTTC
TRBV6-1	once	TRBJ1-1	.	CASSDGSGMNTEAFF	TGTGCCAGCAGTGACGGCAGCGGCATGAACACTGAAGCTTTCTTT
TRBV30	.	TRBJ2-1	TRBD2	CACRTSGRAGEQFF	TGTGCCTGTAGGACTAGCGGGAGGGCCGGTGAGCAGTTCTTC
TRBV29-1	.	TRBJ1-1	.	CSVAAGTEAFF	TGCAGCGTCGCAGCGGGCACTGAAGCTTTCTTT
TRBV30	.	TRBJ2-5	.	CAWSVRPRAQYF	TGTGCCTGGAGTGTAAGGCCTCGGGCCCAGTACTTC
TRBV9	.	TRBJ2-7	.	CASSVGGRGEQYF	TGTGCCAGCAGCGTCGGGGGGCGCGGCGAGCAGTACTTC
TRBV18	.	TRBJ2-1	TRBD2	CASSSGLEVYNEQFF	TGTGCCAGCTCTTCCGGACTAGAGGTATACAATGAGCAGTTCTTC
TRBV28	.	TRBJ1-5	.	CASSRPAGGVQPQHF	TGTGCCAGCAGCCGCCCCGCGGGGGGTGTTCAGCCCCAGCATTTT
TRBV2	.	TRBJ1-2	TRBD1	CARQGATGYTF	TGTGCCAGACAGGGGGCTACCGGCTACACCTTC
TRBV5-1	.	TRBJ2-7	TRBD2	CASSIGTSVAYEQYF	TGCGCCAGCAGCATAGGGACTAGCGTAGCCTACGAGCAGTACTTC
TRBV9	few	TRBJ1-2	TRBD1	CASSDRGLGGYTF	TGTGCCAGCAGCGACAGGGGGCTCGGGGGCTACACCTTC
TRBV2	.	TRBJ2-1	.	CASSEIESSYNEQFF	TGTGCCAGCAGTGAAATCGAGTCCTCCTACAATGAGCAGTTCTTC
TRBV9	once	TRBJ2-6	TRBD1	CASSAPRTGTGANVLTF	TGTGCCAGCAGCGCCCCGAGGACAGGCACTGGGGCCAACGTCCTGACTTTC
TRBV18	.	TRBJ2-1	.	CASSQGVTDNEQFF	TGTGCCAGCTCACAGGGGGTGACGGACAATGAGCAGTTCTTC
TRBV6-1	.	TRBJ1-4	.	CASSEGAGAGEKLFF	TGTGCCAGCAGTGAAGGGGCGGGGGCAGGTGAAAAACTGTTTTTT
TRBV11-1	.	TRBJ2-3	TRBD2	CASSQRTSGGTQYF	TGTGCCAGCAGCCAACGGACTAGCGGGGGTACGCAGTATTTT
TRBV6-6	.	TRBJ2-6	.	CASRPGSGANVLTF	TGTGCCAGCAGACCGGGCTCTGGGGCCAACGTCCTGACTTTC
TRBV5-1	few	TRBJ2-7	TRBD1	CASSLQGANVYEQYF	TGCGCCAGCAGCTTACAGGGGGCGAACGTCTACGAGCAGTACTTC
TRBV11-3	.	TRBJ2-3	TRBD1	CASSPRQGSTDTQYF	TGTGCCAGCAGTCCTCGACAGGGGAGCACAGATACGCAGTATTTT
TRBV13	.	TRBJ2-3	.	CASSTWGVAATDTQYF	TGTGCCAGCAGCACATGGGGGGTAGCGGCCACAGATACGCAGTATTTT
TRBV7-9	.	TRBJ2-2	TRBD2	CASSRSSASGARRTGELFF	TGTGCCAGCAGCCGCTCTTCGGCTAGCGGGGCCCGAAGGACCGGGGAGCTGTTTTTT
TRBV28	.	TRBJ2-1	TRBD1	CASSRPGQGRYEQFF	TGTGCCAGCAGCAGACCGGGACAGGGGCGGTATGAGCAGTTCTTC
TRBV19	.	TRBJ1-2	TRBD1	CASSLNRGPVYGYTF	TGTGCCAGTAGTTTGAACAGGGGGCCCGTCTATGGCTACACCTTC
TRBV21-1	.	TRBJ2-1	.	CASTNLQPGLAGGRYYNEQFF	TGTGCCAGCACCAATCTACAGCCGGGACTAGCGGGGGGCCGGTACTACAATGAGCAGTTCTTC
TRBV4-1	once	TRBJ1-2	TRBD1	CASRTSGGDYGYTF	TGCGCCAGCAGAACTTCAGGGGGAGACTATGGCTACACCTTC
TRBV28	.	TRBJ1-5	.	CASSLSVQHSNQPQHF	TGTGCCAGCAGTTTAAGCGTACAACATAGCAATCAGCCCCAGCATTTT
TRBV9	.	TRBJ1-1	TRBD1	CASSAATGATEAFF	TGTGCCAGCAGCGCCGCGACAGGGGCCACTGAAGCTTTCTTT
TRBV9	.	TRBJ2-5	.	CASSTARLGVQETQYF	TGTGCCAGCAGCACCGCCCGTCTGGGGGTCCAAGAGACCCAGTACTTC
TRBV15	.	TRBJ1-1	.	CATSRDMGRARTEAFF	TGTGCCACCAGCAGAGATATGGGCAGGGCTAGAACTGAAGCTTTCTTT
TRBV5-1	.	TRBJ2-7	.	CASSLRTAYEQYF	TGCGCCAGCAGCTTGAGGACAGCCTACGAGCAGTACTTC
TRBV18	.	TRBJ2-7	.	CASSPSDRSSYEQYF	TGTGCCAGCTCACCCTCAGACAGATCATCCTACGAGCAGTACTTC